The 24 T cell receptor beta chains below come from one sample, sequenced in a study of T cell repertoires in cytomegalovirus infection (dated by TCRdb to between 2018 and 2021). The treatment or condition label, read with the paper, signifies: in vitro stimulation with specific CMV peptide epitopes to enrich CMV-specific T cells. The reads were generated on an Illumina HiSeq 1500. TCRdb cleaned the public reads at Q25 with fastp, built clones with MiXCR and kept in-frame beta chains. Rows matching on CDR3 protein sequence are summarized as one entry with the most common DNA and genes. For this sample the table gives roughly 920,000 distinct CDR3 sequences, of which around a third were detected only once. Of the sample, about an eighth falls within the top ten clones. No antigen has been assigned to these receptors. The sequenced sample was cultured CD8+ T cells from PBMCs, obtained from culture after CMV antigen stimulation. The receptors were sampled from a human donor in good health (CMV status not recorded). Some clones in this sample may be carry-over from other donors' samples.

The chain uses TRBV6-2 or TRBV6-3 and TRBJ2-2, with D maybe TRBD1 (6 bases). In germline, CDR1 is MNHEY, CDR2 SVGEGT. This CDR3 contains 15 residues. V lost 4 bases and J 8 bases, leaving 17 bases between the germline ends. The CDR3 spells CASSFKQGLFGELFF. CDR3 in DNA: TGTGCCAGCAGTTTCAAACAGGGATTGTTTGGGGAGCTGTTTTTT.

The gene calls are TRBV24-1 and TRBJ1-5; 10 bases agree with TRBD1. This CDR3 spans 17 amino acids. Germline trimming cut 10 bases from V and 5 bases from J; bases unmatched to any gene: 16. Germline assignment: CDR1 KGHDR and CDR2 SFDVKD. CDR3 bases: TGTGCCACTTCAATCCGGGACAGGGGCGGTGTGGATCAGCCCCAGCATTTT. Its translation: CATSIRDRGGVDQPQHF.

The table lists this clonotype with a few counts. V and J are TRBV7-8 and TRBJ2-2; unclear D gene. This CDR3 comprises 12 residues. In germline, CDR1 is SGHVS, CDR2 FQNEAQ. In DNA form, the CDR3 reads TGTGCTCTGGACGGACACACCGGGGAGCTGTTTTTT. Its protein is CALDGHTGELFF.

The rearrangement uses TRBV7-6 and TRBJ2-5; D gene ambiguous. V gave up 5 bases and J gave up 2 bases, with 15 bases separating them. Per the germline V gene, CDR1 is SGHVS and CDR2 is FNYEAQ. There are 15 residues in the CDR3. In nucleotides, the CDR3 is TGTGCCAGCAGCCCCCCAGGATCGGTGCAAGAGACCCAGTACTTC. This gives the protein CASSPPGSVQETQYF.

This clonotype showed up just a few times. V usage is TRBV6-2 or TRBV6-3 and J usage is TRBJ1-1; 10 bases fit TRBD1. Germline-derived CDR1 and CDR2 are MNHEY and SVGEGT. This CDR3 comprises 15 residues. Trimming at V came to 5 bases and at J to 4 bases, leaving 7 bases not matched to a gene. CDR3 sequence: CASSRDRGVFTEAFF. DNA of the CDR3: TGTGCCAGCAGTCGGGACAGGGGTGTCTTCACTGAAGCTTTCTTT.

Ten or more counts support this clonotype. The chain recombines TRBV6-5 with TRBJ1-2; D is unresolved. V was pared by 2 bases and J by 4 bases, with 8 bases between. Germline V gene lookup returns CDR1 MNHEY and CDR2 SVGAGI. The CDR3 runs to 13 residues. The CDR3 DNA is TGTGCCAGCAGTTACGGGCAGTTCTATGGCTACACCTTC. Encoded protein: CASSYGQFYGYTF.

The V call is TRBV28, the J call TRBJ1-6, with no clear D. Germline values: CDR1 MDHEN, CDR2 SYDVKM. This CDR3 has 14 amino acids. V gave up 2 bases and J gave up 10 bases, with 12 bases separating them. CDR3 coding DNA: TGTGCCAGCAGTTTAGGTCGCCGGGCCTCACCCCTCCACTTT. It specifies CASSLGRRASPLHF.

V gene TRBV6-5 combines with J gene TRBJ2-1, with D maybe TRBD1 (6 bases). Trimming took off 2 bases at V and 4 bases at J, with 21 bases between the two ends. The CDR3 runs to 18 residues. CDR1 is MNHEY and CDR2 is SVGAGI in the germline V gene. The CDR3 DNA reads TGTGCCAGCAGTTACCGTCCCCCCACAGGGTCGGGATACAATGAGCAGTTCTTC. This codes for CASSYRPPTGSGYNEQFF.

J is TRBJ1-2 and V is TRBV4-1; perhaps TRBD1 as D (5 bases). V gave up 7 bases and J gave up 1 base, with 16 bases separating them. The CDR3 spans 15 residues. Germline values: CDR1 MGHRA, CDR2 YSYEKL. The DNA of the CDR3 is TGCGCCAGCACAAATCAGGGTGGTGGTAACTATGGCTACACCTTC. Its translation: CASTNQGGGNYGYTF.

V gene TRBV7-3 combines with J gene TRBJ2-1; 7 nucleotides align to TRBD1. The CDR3 has 14 residues. CDR1 is SGHTA, CDR2 FQGTGA, per germline. The ends lost 5 bases at V and 5 bases at J; junction bases unmatched: 6. The CDR3 loop is CASSDLDRNNEQFF. The CDR3 DNA reads TGTGCCAGCAGCGATCTGGACAGGAACAATGAGCAGTTCTTC.

The chain employs TRBV14 and TRBJ1-6; TRBD1 matches at 8 bases. The V segment lost 6 bases and the J segment 7 bases; nucleotides outside the gene matches: 8. The germline V gene has CDR1 SGHDN and CDR2 FVKESK. The CDR3 is 15 residues long. The CDR3 sequence is CASSLRQGYNSPLHF. The CDR3 nucleotides are TGTGCCAGCAGTCTCCGACAGGGGTACAATTCACCCCTCCACTTT.

This chain joins TRBV27 and TRBJ2-1; tentatively, D is TRBD1 (6 bases). Germline lookup yields CDR1 MNHEY and CDR2 SMNVEV (reference sequence). Trimming left V 5 bases short and J 6 bases short, with 14 bases between. CDR3 length equals 14 residues. CDR3 coding DNA: TGTGCCAGCAGTCCCCCGGGACACCCCAATGAGCAGTTCTTC. Encoded protein: CASSPPGHPNEQFF.

This clonotype came up many times. The rearrangement joins TRBV28 to TRBJ1-6; 7 bases are shared with TRBD1. The CDR3 spans 17 residues. The trim removed 3 bases at V and 7 bases at J, leaving 12 bases unmatched. CDR1 and CDR2 from the germline V gene are MDHEN and SYDVKM. The CDR3 protein is CASSLGSRQGVNSPLHF. The CDR3 DNA follows: TGTGCCAGCAGTTTGGGGTCGCGTCAGGGGGTGAATTCACCCCTCCACTTT.

There are a few counts of this clonotype. The rearrangement joins TRBV5-6 to TRBJ2-1; 10 bases line up with TRBD1. The ends lost 7 bases at V and 10 bases at J; junction bases unmatched: 14. This CDR3 has 15 residues. Germline lookup yields CDR1 SGHDT and CDR2 YYEEEE. Written as DNA, the CDR3 is TGTGCCAGCTCTCTCGGGGACAGGGGCGCGTGGGAGCAGTTCTTC. Translating it yields CASSLGDRGAWEQFF.

In its sample, this clonotype was seen many times. The chain employs TRBV11-3 and TRBJ2-2, with TRBD2 as a possible D gene (7 bases). V shed 5 bases and J shed 3 bases, with 22 bases lying between them. The CDR3 is 18 amino acids. Looked up from germline, CDR1 is SGHNT and CDR2 is YENEEA. The CDR3 sequence is CASSPWGGEVEDTGELFF. DNA for the CDR3: TGTGCCAGCAGCCCCTGGGGGGGCGAGGTGGAGGACACCGGGGAGCTGTTTTTT.

The V and J genes are TRBV2 and TRBJ1-2, with 8 bases aligning to TRBD1. Trimming cost V 0 bases and J 2 bases; bases outside gene matches: 11. The CDR3 is made up of 18 amino acids. Germline CDR1 and CDR2: SNHLY and FYNNEI. CDR3 sequence reads: CASSEALLGQGANYGYTF. In DNA, the CDR3 is TGTGCCAGCAGTGAAGCGCTTCTTGGGCAGGGGGCGAACTATGGCTACACCTTC.

The V gene is TRBV7-3, the J gene TRBJ1-4; D remains unclear. The CDR3 runs 16 residues. Germline V gene sequence: CDR1 SGHTA, CDR2 FQGTGA. The V end was cut by 0 bases, the J end by 3 bases, with 11 bases between. CDR3 coding DNA: TGTGCCAGCAGCTTAACAATCATGCGGCCTAATGAAAAACTGTTTTTT. This translates into CASSLTIMRPNEKLFF. The whole variable domain, filled in from reference TRBV7-3 and TRBJ1-4, reads GAGVSQTPSNKVTEKGKYVELRCDPISGHTALYWYRQSLGQGPEFLIYFQGTGAADDSGLPNDRFFAVRPEGSVSTLKIQRTERGDSAVYLCASSLTIMRPNEKLFFGSGTQLSVL.

Only a few counts were recorded for this clonotype. The CDR3 loop reads CASSRGGTSGLQETQYF. Written as DNA, the CDR3 is TGTGCCAGCTCCCGGGGGGGGACGAGTGGCCTACAAGAGACCCAGTACTTC. This sequence joins TRBV6-1 and TRBJ2-5; 8 nucleotides match TRBD2. The V and J ends lost 8 bases and 2 bases, in that order; junction bases with no gene match: 16. CDR3 size: 17 residues. The germline CDR1 and CDR2 sequences are MNHNS and SASEGT.

This clonotype was observed at least ten times. J is TRBJ2-5 and V is TRBV7-6, with 9 bases lining up with TRBD2. Losses at the gene ends were 1 base for V and 0 bases for J; bases not matched to a gene: 0. This CDR3 spans 15 amino acids. The germline V gene has CDR1 SGHVS and CDR2 FNYEAQ. The CDR3 is CASSLERGDQETQYF. The CDR3 DNA sequence: TGTGCCAGCAGCTTAGAGCGGGGGGACCAAGAGACCCAGTACTTC.

This clonotype has at least ten counts. The chain has TRBV4-3 and TRBJ2-1; possible D gene TRBD1, 6 bases. The CDR3 spans 15 residues. Germline V gene data show CDR1 as LGHNA and CDR2 as YSLEER. V shed 0 bases and J shed 4 bases, with 10 bases lying between them. The CDR3 sequence is CASSQEGARYNEQFF. The CDR3 nucleotides read TGCGCCAGCAGCCAAGAGGGGGCCCGGTACAATGAGCAGTTCTTC.

This clonotype is a singleton in its sample. The chain has TRBV6-1 and TRBJ2-4; TRBD2 is a possible D gene (7 bases). This CDR3 region has 18 residues. Germline V gives CDR1 MNHNS, CDR2 SASEGT. Trimming stripped 7 bases from V and 8 bases from J, with 30 bases between. The CDR3 protein is CASKLRPFEGGPLDIQYF. Here the CDR3 DNA reads TGTGCCAGCAAACTTAGACCATTTGAGGGGGGGCCTTTGGACATTCAGTACTTC.

Comments on this clonotype: A much larger clone is a single base away; this may be a read error. The chain recombines TRBV4-3 with TRBJ1-2; weak D call: TRBD1 (6 bases). The V gene lost 0 bases and the J gene lost 4 bases, with 21 bases spanning the gap. In germline, CDR1 is LGHNA, CDR2 YSLEER. The CDR3 is made up of 18 amino acids. The CDR3 bases are TGCGCCAGCAGCCAAGATTTAGATACAGGGTCAGATAGCTATGGCTACACCTTC. Protein sequence: CASSQDLDTGSDSYGYTF.

This clonotype was seen many times. The V call is TRBV7-6, the J call TRBJ2-1; 12 bases match TRBD2. This CDR3 has 15 residues. Per germline, CDR1 SGHVS and CDR2 FNYEAQ. J was trimmed by 7 bases and V by 1 base; bases with no gene match: 2. As DNA, the CDR3 is TGTGCCAGCAGCTTAGAACTAGCGGGGGGTAATGAGCAGTTCTTC. Translated, it gives CASSLELAGGNEQFF.

V usage is TRBV27 and J usage is TRBJ2-2, with D possibly TRBD1 on 6 matching bases. Trimming left V 5 bases short and J 9 bases short, with 10 bases between. Germline CDR1 MNHEY, CDR2 SMNVEV (reference sequence). There are 12 residues in the CDR3. This CDR3 reads CASSLTGRELFF. CDR3 DNA: TGTGCCAGCAGTCTCACAGGGAGGGAGCTGTTTTTT.